This entry describes one TCR beta chain. The data originate from a study of blood T cell repertoires in COVID-19. The wider study: The study drew acute and convalescent COVID-19 samples from the United States, Italy and Spain.

Clones were sequenced by immunoSEQ multiplex PCR, and TCRdb holds only the in-frame ones, with some missing. The sample holds some 330,000 clones, approximately 84% seen once. V was cut by 3 bases and J by 4 bases, with 9 bases left in between. Germline assignment: CDR1 DFQATT and CDR2 SNEGSKA (reference sequence). CDR3 size: 12 residues. The source material was PBMCs or T cells enriched from blood (not recorded which). This sequence was found in a man aged 30-40 years who had recovered from COVID-19. The rearrangement joins TRBV20-1 to TRBJ1-1; a weak D match, TRBD1 (6 bases). CDR3 nucleotide sequence: TGCAGTGCTAGTGAGGGGGGCACTGAAGCTTTCTTT. Protein sequence: CSASEGGTEAFF.